This T cell receptor beta chain was sequenced during a study of cytomegalovirus exposure and HLA in healthy donors. The PCR ran on 60 Vbeta and 13 Jbeta primers. TCRdb's copy holds only in-frame clones and misses some; the assay was immunoSEQ multiplex PCR. Of approximately 130,000 clones in the sample, around 81% are singletons; the top ten hold less than 0.75%. The CDR3 runs to 15 residues. The germline V gene encodes CDR1 MNHEY and CDR2 SVGAGI. Trimming pared 7 bases from V and 6 bases from J, leaving 20 bases between. This clonotype originated in a man between 18 and 29 years old in good health and CMV-seronegative. The sequenced sample was PBMCs. The chain employs TRBV6-5 and TRBJ2-3; the D gene is possibly TRBD2 (6 bases). Written as DNA, the CDR3 is TGTGCCAGCAAATGGGCGGGAACATCCTGGGATACGCAGTATTTT. Residues: CASKWAGTSWDTQYF.